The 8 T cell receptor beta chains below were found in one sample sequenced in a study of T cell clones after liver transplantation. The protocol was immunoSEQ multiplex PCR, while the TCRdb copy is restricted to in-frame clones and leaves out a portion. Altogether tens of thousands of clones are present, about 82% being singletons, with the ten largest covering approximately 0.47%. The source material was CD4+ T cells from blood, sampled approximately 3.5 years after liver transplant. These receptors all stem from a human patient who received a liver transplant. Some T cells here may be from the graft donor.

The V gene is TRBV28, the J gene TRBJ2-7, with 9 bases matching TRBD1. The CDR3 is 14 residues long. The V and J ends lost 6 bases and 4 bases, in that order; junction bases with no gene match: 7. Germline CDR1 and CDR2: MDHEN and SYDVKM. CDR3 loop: CASRAGQGRYEQYF. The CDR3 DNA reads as TGTGCCAGCAGGGCGGGACAGGGAAGGTACGAGCAGTACTTC.

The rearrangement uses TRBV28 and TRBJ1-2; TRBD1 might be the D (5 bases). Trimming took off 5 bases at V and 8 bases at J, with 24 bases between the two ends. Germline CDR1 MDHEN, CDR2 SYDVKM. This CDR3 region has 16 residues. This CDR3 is CASSASGTAAYGGYTF. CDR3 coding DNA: TGTGCCAGCAGTGCGTCCGGGACCGCAGCCTACGGAGGCTACACCTTC.

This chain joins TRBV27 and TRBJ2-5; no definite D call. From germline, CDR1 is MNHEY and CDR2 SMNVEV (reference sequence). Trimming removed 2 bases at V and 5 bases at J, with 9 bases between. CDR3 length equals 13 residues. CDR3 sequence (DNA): TGTGCCAGCAGTTTAAGGGTCGGGGAGACCCAGTACTTC. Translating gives CASSLRVGETQYF.

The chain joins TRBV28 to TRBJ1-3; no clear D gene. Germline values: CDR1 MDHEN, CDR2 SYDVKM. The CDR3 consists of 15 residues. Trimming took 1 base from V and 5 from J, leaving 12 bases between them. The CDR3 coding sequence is TGTGCCAGCAGTTTATTCGGCCGGGGAAGAAACACCATATATTTT. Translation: CASSLFGRGRNTIYF.

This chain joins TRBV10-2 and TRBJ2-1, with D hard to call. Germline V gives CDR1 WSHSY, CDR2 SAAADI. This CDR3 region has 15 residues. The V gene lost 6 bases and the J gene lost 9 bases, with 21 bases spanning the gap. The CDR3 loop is CASRDPPGGSTEQFF. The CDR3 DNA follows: TGCGCCAGCAGAGACCCACCGGGTGGGTCAACTGAGCAGTTCTTC.

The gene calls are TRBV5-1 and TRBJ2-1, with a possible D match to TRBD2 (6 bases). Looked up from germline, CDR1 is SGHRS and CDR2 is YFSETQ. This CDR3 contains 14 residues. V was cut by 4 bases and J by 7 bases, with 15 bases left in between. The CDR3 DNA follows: TGCGCCAGCAGCCCGCGAGCGGGTTTTAATGAGCAGTTCTTC. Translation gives CASSPRAGFNEQFF.

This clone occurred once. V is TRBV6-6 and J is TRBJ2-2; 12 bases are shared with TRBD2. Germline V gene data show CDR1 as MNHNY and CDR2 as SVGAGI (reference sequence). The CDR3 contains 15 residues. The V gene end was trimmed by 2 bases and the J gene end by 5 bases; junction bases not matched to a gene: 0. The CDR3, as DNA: TGTGCCAGCAGTTACGGACTAGCGGGGACCGGGGAGCTGTTTTTT. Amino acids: CASSYGLAGTGELFF.

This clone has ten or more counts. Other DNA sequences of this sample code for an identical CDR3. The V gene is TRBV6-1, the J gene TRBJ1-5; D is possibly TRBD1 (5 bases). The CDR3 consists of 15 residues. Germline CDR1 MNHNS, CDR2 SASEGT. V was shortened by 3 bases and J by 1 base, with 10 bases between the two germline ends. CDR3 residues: CASSEPGISNQPQHF. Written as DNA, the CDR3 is TGTGCCAGCAGTGAGCCAGGGATAAGCAATCAGCCCCAGCATTTT.